This TCR beta chain was captured by sequencing in a study of T cells in Graves' hyperthyroidism and ophthalmopathy. This clonotype was counted ten times or more. Amplified regions were TCR beta CDR3 sequences from RNA transcripts. The TCR CDR3 first-round RT-PCR relied on the HTBI primer set. TCRdb reprocessed the multiplex PCR reads via MiXCR and lists one record per CDR3 protein. The table includes 450,000 to 600,000 distinct CDR3 sequences, 14% detected once. The CDR3 consists of 14 residues. In germline, CDR1 is MDHEN, CDR2 SYDVKM. Trimming took 3 bases from V and 6 from J, leaving 11 bases between them.

The chain couples TRBV28 to TRBJ1-4; no reliable D call. The receptor's source is a middle-aged woman with Graves' hyperthyroidism. Sequenced sample: blood. The CDR3 spells CASSFPRTDEKLFF. The CDR3 nucleotides are TGTGCCAGCAGTTTTCCACGCACCGATGAAAAACTGTTTTTT.